This TCR beta chain was observed in a study of OX40 agonist ivuxolimab in advanced cancers. Overall study: Patients assigned to dose escalation were diagnosed with hepatocellular carcinoma, melanoma, renal cell or head and neck cancer. Study-level results: Among the lowest levels of clonal expansion were found in partial responders at 0.1-3.0 mg/kg.

Worth noting for this clone: Antigen: not known.

Measured with immunoSEQ multiplex PCR; TCRdb has only the in-frame clones, and not every one. The repertoire includes about 70,000 clones, around nine tenths of them detected once, and roughly 2.9% sits in the top ten. The CDR3 loop spans 13 amino acids. Deletions cut 8 bases from V and 7 bases from J, with 17 bases between. The germline CDR1 and CDR2 sequences are LNHDA and SQIVND (reference sequence). This TCR was sampled from an adult with an advanced solid tumor such as melanoma, head and neck, liver or kidney cancer. The sample here was CD4+ or CD8+ T cells sorted from blood, taken in a trial of the OX40 agonist ivuxolimab. The chain is built from TRBV19 and TRBJ1-2; D is uncertain. The CDR3 here is CASSGIDFGGYTF. DNA of the CDR3: TGTGCCAGTTCAGGAATAGATTTCGGTGGCTACACCTTC.